The 9 T cell receptor beta chains reported below all come from one sample, sequenced in a study of T cell repertoires in cytomegalovirus infection. TCRdb re-derived calls from the reads in MiXCR, one entry per CDR3 protein. In the table there are about 360,000 distinct CDR3 sequences, nearly 35% of which are singletons. For these receptors, no antigen is known. The sequencing used cultured PBMCs, collected from culture after CMV antigen stimulation. The receptors derive from a human donor in good health (CMV status not recorded). Some clones in this sample may be carry-over from other donors' samples.

This clonotype has only a few counts. The rearrangement joins TRBV5-5 to TRBJ2-2, with 14 bases lining up with TRBD2. There are 19 residues in the CDR3. CDR1 and CDR2 (germline): SGHKS, YYEKEE (reference sequence). V trimming: 3 bases; J trimming: 6 bases; junction bases outside the gene matches: 13. The CDR3, as DNA: TGTGCCAGCAGCTACCTGATGACGCAGGGACTAGCGGGAGCCGGGGAGCTGTTTTTT. Amino acids: CASSYLMTQGLAGAGELFF.

The rearrangement uses TRBV11-1 and TRBJ2-4; D is perhaps TRBD1 or TRBD2 (5 bases each). V shed 5 bases and J shed 0 bases, with 8 bases lying between them. The CDR3 is 14 residues long. In germline, CDR1 is SGHAT, CDR2 FQDESV (reference sequence). The chain's CDR3 is CASSGTLAKNIQYF. The CDR3 nucleotides are TGTGCCAGCAGCGGGACCCTAGCCAAAAACATTCAGTACTTC.

V is TRBV5-1 and J is TRBJ2-3; no definite D call. Germline CDR1 and CDR2: SGHRS and YFSETQ. With 2 bases removed from V and 2 bases from J, the gap between germline ends came to 15 bases. This CDR3 is built from 16 residues. CDR3 sequence reads: CASSFGAARHTDTQYF. CDR3 DNA: TGCGCCAGCAGCTTCGGCGCCGCCCGACACACAGATACGCAGTATTTT.

This clonotype was seen ten or more times. The J gene is TRBJ2-5, the V gene TRBV7-6; weak D call: TRBD2 (6 bases). Trimming stripped 5 bases from V and 5 bases from J, with 15 bases between. This CDR3 comprises 14 residues. Germline V gene sequence: CDR1 SGHVS, CDR2 FNYEAQ. The CDR3, as DNA: TGTGCCAGCAGCCTTATTACTAGCTATGAGACCCAGTACTTC. Its translation: CASSLITSYETQYF.

This clonotype was picked up a small number of times. The chain links TRBV27 to TRBJ2-1, with no clear D. This CDR3 region has 14 residues. Germline loops: CDR1 MNHEY, CDR2 SMNVEV (reference sequence). Trimming took off 4 bases at V and 9 bases at J, with 16 bases between the two ends. This CDR3 reads CASSSFRWDVEQFF. DNA for the CDR3: TGTGCCAGCAGTTCCTTTAGGTGGGATGTTGAGCAGTTCTTC.

This clonotype was counted between two and nine times. The J gene is TRBJ2-3, the V gene TRBV10-3; TRBD1 matches 12 bases. The CDR3 sequence is 14 residues long. Germline assignment: CDR1 ENHRY and CDR2 SYGVKD. After removal of 11 bases from V and 6 bases from J, the junction contained 9 bases not matched to a gene. The CDR3 nucleotides read TGTGCCGCCGGCGGGACAGGGGGCAGCGATACGCAGTATTTT. It encodes CAAGGTGGSDTQYF.

The chain is built from TRBV12-3 or TRBV12-4 and TRBJ2-5; 7 bases line up with TRBD2. The length of the CDR3 is 14 residues. Trimming at V came to 6 bases and at J to 5 bases, leaving 9 bases not matched to a gene. The CDR3 loop is CASSPGGGRETQYF. The CDR3 DNA sequence: TGTGCCAGCAGCCCTGGCGGGGGAAGGGAGACCCAGTACTTC.

This clonotype showed up just a few times. The chain recombines TRBV6-2 or TRBV6-3 with TRBJ2-1; no reliable D call. V was trimmed by 0 bases and J by 1 base, leaving 10 bases between them. Looked up from germline, CDR1 is MNHEY and CDR2 is SVGEGT. The CDR3 length is 16 residues. CDR3 protein: CASSYSARPSYNEQFF. The CDR3 bases are TGTGCCAGCAGTTACTCGGCGAGACCTTCCTACAATGAGCAGTTCTTC.

The table lists this clonotype with a few counts. The V and J genes are TRBV6-2 or TRBV6-3 and TRBJ2-1; possibly TRBD2 for D (7 bases). The V gene lost 8 bases and the J gene lost 0 bases, with 17 bases spanning the gap. In germline, CDR1 is MNHEY, CDR2 SVGEGT. The CDR3 has 16 amino acids. The CDR3 DNA sequence: TGTGCCAGCTGGTACAAGGGGGGGCTCTCCTACAATGAGCAGTTCTTC. Amino acids: CASWYKGGLSYNEQFF.